This TCR beta chain appears in the sequencing data of a study of T cell responses to AZD1222 COVID-19 vaccine. Study in general: Second-dose groups at about 4 or about 12 weeks were pooled.

As to this clone: Its antigen is unidentified.

The repertoire was sequenced with immunoSEQ multiplex PCR; TCRdb's copy has only in-frame clones and lacks some. This table holds tens of thousands of clones, about 88% found once. Trimming took 9 bases from V and 0 from J, leaving 11 bases between them. Germline-derived CDR1 and CDR2 are SNHLY and FYNNEI. The CDR3 has 13 amino acids. Study-wide results and caveats: Across spike, vaccine-associated CD4 TCRs were found, dominant at 160-218 and 743-854. At baseline, seropositivity was found in only six or seven AZD1222 recipients.

Specimen: peripheral blood, collected on day 0 of AZD1222 vaccination. The rearrangement links TRBV2 to TRBJ1-1; the D is unclear. The receptor comes from an adult in good health. CDR3 DNA sequence: TGTGCCAGTCCAAACCGGGTGAACACTGAAGCTTTCTTT. Translation gives CASPNRVNTEAFF.